This TCR beta chain was obtained from a study of T-cell memory formation after mild COVID-19. Study observations and caveats: Researchers found some responding clones in pre-infection memory, a sign that cross-reactive memory joined. Specificity for SARS-CoV-2 was not confirmed among the second-wave clones peaking on day 37.

A word on this clonotype: The antigen is not known.

TCR alpha and TCR beta cDNA libraries carrying sample barcodes and UMIs came from 5'RACE with constant-segment primers. TCRdb reprocessed the 5' RACE reads via MiXCR and lists one record per CDR3 protein. The sample records 470,000 or so distinct CDR3 sequences, 20% being singletons. This CDR3 spans 14 amino acids. The junction had 6 bases not matched to a gene; V was cut back by 5 bases and J by 6 bases. Germline V gene lookup returns CDR1 LGHNA and CDR2 YNFKEQ. The clonotype originates from an adult woman who had mild COVID-19 (a few samples of this study predate the infection). Cell type and time point are not known. The sample comprised PBMCs or a T cell subset sorted from them (not recorded which). This chain connects TRBV4-2 to TRBJ2-7, with 11 bases lining up with TRBD1. CDR3 DNA sequence: TGTGCCAGCAGCACCCCGGGACAGGGGGTCGAGCAGTACTTC. It specifies CASSTPGQGVEQYF.